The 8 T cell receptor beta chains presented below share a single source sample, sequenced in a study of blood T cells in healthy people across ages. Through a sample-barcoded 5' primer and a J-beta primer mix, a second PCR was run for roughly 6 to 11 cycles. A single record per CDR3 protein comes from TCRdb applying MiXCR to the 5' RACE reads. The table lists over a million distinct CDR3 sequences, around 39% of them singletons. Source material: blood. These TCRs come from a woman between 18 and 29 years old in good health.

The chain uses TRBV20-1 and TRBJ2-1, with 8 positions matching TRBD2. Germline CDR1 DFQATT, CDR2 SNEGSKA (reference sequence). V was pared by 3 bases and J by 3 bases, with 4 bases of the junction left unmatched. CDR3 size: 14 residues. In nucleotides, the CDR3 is TGCAGTGCTAGGAGCGGGAGCCTCTACAATGAGCAGTTCTTC. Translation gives CSARSGSLYNEQFF.

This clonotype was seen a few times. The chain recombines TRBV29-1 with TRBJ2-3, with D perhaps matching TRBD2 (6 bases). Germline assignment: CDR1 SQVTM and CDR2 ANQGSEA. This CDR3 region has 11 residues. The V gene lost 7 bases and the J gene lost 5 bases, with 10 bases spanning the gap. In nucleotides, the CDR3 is TGCAGCGGGGGGGTGCAAGATACGCAGTATTTT. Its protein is CSGGVQDTQYF.

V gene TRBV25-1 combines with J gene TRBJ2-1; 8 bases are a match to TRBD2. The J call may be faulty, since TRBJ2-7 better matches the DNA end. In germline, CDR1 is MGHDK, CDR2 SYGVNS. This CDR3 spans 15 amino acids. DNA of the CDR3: TGTGCCAGCAGTGCTGGAACTAGCGGATACAATGAGCAGTACTTC. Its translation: CASSAGTSGYNEQYF.

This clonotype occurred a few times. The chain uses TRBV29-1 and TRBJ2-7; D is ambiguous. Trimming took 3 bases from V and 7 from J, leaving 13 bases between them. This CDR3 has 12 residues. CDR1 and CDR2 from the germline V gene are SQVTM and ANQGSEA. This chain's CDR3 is CSVDPLHNEQYF. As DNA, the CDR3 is TGCAGCGTTGATCCCTTACACAATGAGCAGTACTTC.

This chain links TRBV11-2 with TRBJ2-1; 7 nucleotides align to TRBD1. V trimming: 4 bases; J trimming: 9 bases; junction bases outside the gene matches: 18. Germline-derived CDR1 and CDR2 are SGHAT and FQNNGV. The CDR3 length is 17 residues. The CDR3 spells CASSSRGTLILGGEQFF. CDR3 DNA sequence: TGTGCCAGCAGCTCCAGGGGGACGCTCATTCTAGGGGGTGAGCAGTTCTTC.

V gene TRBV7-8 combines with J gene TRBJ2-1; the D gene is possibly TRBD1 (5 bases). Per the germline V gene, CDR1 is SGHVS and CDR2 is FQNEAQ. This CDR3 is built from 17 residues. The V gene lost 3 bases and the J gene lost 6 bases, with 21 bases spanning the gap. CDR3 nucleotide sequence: TGTGCCAGCAGCTTTAGTTGGGGCATCGGGCTTGGCAATGAGCAGTTCTTC. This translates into CASSFSWGIGLGNEQFF.

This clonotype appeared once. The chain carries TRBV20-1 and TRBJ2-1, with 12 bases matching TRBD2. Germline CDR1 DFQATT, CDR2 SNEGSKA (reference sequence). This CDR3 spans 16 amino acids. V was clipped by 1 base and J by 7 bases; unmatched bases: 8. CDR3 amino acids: CSARVRTSGGRNEQFF. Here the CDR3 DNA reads TGCAGTGCTAGAGTCCGCACTAGCGGGGGGAGGAATGAGCAGTTCTTC.

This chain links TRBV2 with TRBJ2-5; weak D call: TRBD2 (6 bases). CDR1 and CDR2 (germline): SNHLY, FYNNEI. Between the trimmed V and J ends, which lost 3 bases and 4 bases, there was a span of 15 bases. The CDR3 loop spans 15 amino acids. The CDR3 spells CASSEGSGDGETQYF. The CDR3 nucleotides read TGTGCCAGCAGTGAGGGATCGGGAGATGGAGAGACCCAGTACTTC.